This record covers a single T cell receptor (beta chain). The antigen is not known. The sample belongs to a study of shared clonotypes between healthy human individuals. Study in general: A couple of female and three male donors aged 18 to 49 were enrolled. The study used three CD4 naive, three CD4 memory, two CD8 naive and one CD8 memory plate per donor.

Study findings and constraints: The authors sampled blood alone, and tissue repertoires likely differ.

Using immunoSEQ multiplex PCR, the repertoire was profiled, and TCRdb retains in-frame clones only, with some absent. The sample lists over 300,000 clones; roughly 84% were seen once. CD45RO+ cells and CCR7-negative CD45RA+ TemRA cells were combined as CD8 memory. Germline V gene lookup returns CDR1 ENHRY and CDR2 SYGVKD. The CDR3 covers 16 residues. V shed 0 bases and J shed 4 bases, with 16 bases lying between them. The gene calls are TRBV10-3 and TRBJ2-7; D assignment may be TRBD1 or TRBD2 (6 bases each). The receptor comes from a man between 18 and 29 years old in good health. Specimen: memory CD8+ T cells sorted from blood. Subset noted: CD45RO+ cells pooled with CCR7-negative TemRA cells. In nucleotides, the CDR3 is TGTGCCATCAGTGAGTCGAATTTTAGGGGGAGGTACGAGCAGTACTTC. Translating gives CAISESNFRGRYEQYF.